The 15 T cell receptor beta chains below all came from one sample that was sequenced in a study of regulatory T cells in long-lasting Graves disease. Libraries of TCR beta came from iRepertoire HTBI primers plus Arm-PCR of CDR3 regions. TCRdb ran MiXCR on the multiplex PCR reads and lists one entry per CDR3 protein. The repertoire has a few hundred thousand distinct CDR3 sequences, roughly 21% of them found once; the top ten carry around 13%. Time point in this sample: newly diagnosed GD, antithyroid drugs for less than 3 months. RNA from PBMCs was the source of the TCR library. The sequences come from peripheral blood mononuclear cells (PBMCs), collected at new diagnosis, from a patient treated with antithyroid drugs. Receptor source: a female donor with Graves disease.

The rearrangement joins TRBV20-1 to TRBJ2-1; TRBD2 matches 14 bases. Trimming cost V 6 bases and J 9 bases; bases outside gene matches: 7. Germline lookup yields CDR1 DFQATT and CDR2 SNEGSKA (reference sequence). CDR3 length equals 14 residues. The CDR3 DNA reads TGCAGTGCAAAGACTAGCGGGGGGGCGGGTGAGCAGTTCTTC. Protein sequence: CSAKTSGGAGEQFF.

Note on this clonotype: This clone may be a read error of a much larger clone one base away. This rearrangement joins TRBV7-6 to TRBJ2-1; D tentatively fits TRBD1 or TRBD2 (5 bases each). TRBJ2-5 matches the DNA end more closely, so the J call is doubtful. The CDR3 loop spans 14 amino acids. The germline V gene has CDR1 SGHVS and CDR2 FNYEAQ. The CDR3 sequence is CACSSGPNQETQYF. The CDR3 DNA is TGTGCCTGCAGCTCGGGACCCAACCAAGAGACCCAGTACTTC.

A word on this clonotype: Possible read error: a much larger clone is one base away. The V gene is TRBV6-2 or TRBV6-3, the J gene TRBJ2-3; D tentatively reads TRBD1 or TRBD2 (7 bases each). Germline lookup yields CDR1 MNHEY and CDR2 SVGEGT. This CDR3 spans 12 amino acids. Trimming shortened V by 7 bases and J by 8 bases, and 13 bases separated the two germline ends. CDR3 protein: CASTTRGGTQYF. DNA of the CDR3: TGTGCCAGCACCACCAGGGGGGGTACGCAGTATTTT.

This clonotype was counted at least ten times. The chain has TRBV3-1 and TRBJ2-5; D could derive from TRBD1 or TRBD2 (5 bases each). V dropped 4 bases and J dropped 5 bases, with 17 bases sitting between them. CDR3 size: 15 residues. In germline, CDR1 is LGHDT, CDR2 YNNKEL (reference sequence). The CDR3 DNA reads as TGTGCCAGCAGCCCCGGGACCCAGCCTCAGGAGACCCAGTACTTC. Protein: CASSPGTQPQETQYF.

This clonotype turned up a few times. The V call is TRBV6-1, the J call TRBJ1-2; D is possibly TRBD1 (6 bases). From germline, CDR1 is MNHNS and CDR2 SASEGT. V was shortened by 6 bases and J by 4 bases, with 15 bases between the two germline ends. CDR3 size: 14 residues. The CDR3 reads CASRPGGAAYGYTF. The CDR3 DNA sequence: TGTGCCAGCAGACCGGGGGGGGCGGCCTATGGCTACACCTTC.

This clonotype was observed many times. As DNA, the CDR3 is TGTGCCAGCAGCGAGGGACGGGGCGGCTACACCTTC. Protein sequence: CASSEGRGGYTF. This sequence joins TRBV7-9 and TRBJ1-2; D may be TRBD1 (5 bases). Germline V lookup: CDR1 SEHNR, CDR2 FQNEAQ (reference sequence). Trimming stripped 5 bases from V and 8 bases from J, with 12 bases between. The CDR3 is 12 residues long.

This clonotype has ten or more counts. The chain combines TRBV11-2 with TRBJ2-2, with D hard to call. The germline V gene has CDR1 SGHAT and CDR2 FQNNGV. Trimming removed 0 bases from V and 4 bases from J, with 15 bases in between. CDR3 length: 17 amino acids. CDR3 sequence (DNA): TGTGCCAGCAGCTTAGATCGACTGGCGGCCTCCACCGGGGAGCTGTTTTTT. As protein: CASSLDRLAASTGELFF.

On this clonotype itself: A read error likely explains this, since a far larger clone differs by one base. No conserved phenylalanine or tryptophan ends this CDR3, so it is likely a read error. This CDR3 reads CASFYSSGTSIPSEQFS. CDR3 DNA: TGTGCCAGCTTTTACTCTTCCGGGACTAGCATTCCGAGTGAGCAGTTCTCC. This chain links TRBV28 with TRBJ2-5; 9 bases map to TRBD2. The tail of the sequence fits TRBJ2-1 better, so the J call may be wrong. CDR1 MDHEN and CDR2 SYDVKM come from the germline V gene. The CDR3 consists of 17 residues.

The sample holds many counts of this clonotype. The CDR3 bases are TGTGCCAGCAGCTTAGGACTAGCGGGAGCACGCGAGCAGTTCTTC. Translated: CASSLGLAGAREQFF. The chain recombines TRBV7-9 with TRBJ2-1, with TRBD2 matching 12 bases. Per the germline V gene, CDR1 is SEHNR and CDR2 is FQNEAQ (reference sequence). The CDR3 sequence is 15 residues long. Trimming cost V 1 base and J 10 bases; bases outside gene matches: 5.

This clonotype has ten or more counts. This chain connects TRBV19 to TRBJ2-2; TRBD2 might be the D (7 bases). The CDR3 length is 15 residues. The V gene lost 5 bases and the J gene lost 5 bases, with 15 bases spanning the gap. Looked up from germline, CDR1 is LNHDA and CDR2 is SQIVND (reference sequence). The CDR3 is CASSWGGASTGELFF. CDR3 bases: TGTGCCAGTAGTTGGGGGGGCGCGTCTACCGGGGAGCTGTTTTTT.

This clonotype came up many times. The V and J genes are TRBV20-1 and TRBJ2-7; 7 bases line up with TRBD2. Germline V gene data show CDR1 as DFQATT and CDR2 as SNEGSKA (reference sequence). This CDR3 region has 13 residues. Trimming took 1 base from V and 5 from J; bases not matched to a gene: 5. CDR3 in DNA: TGCAGTGCTAGAGGCGGACTAGGGGACGAGCAGTACTTC. Amino acids: CSARGGLGDEQYF.

The rearrangement links TRBV28 to TRBJ1-2, with TRBD1 matching 8 bases. Germline V gene lookup returns CDR1 MDHEN and CDR2 SYDVKM. Trimming at V came to 4 bases and at J to 4 bases, leaving 5 bases not matched to a gene. The CDR3 runs to 14 residues. The CDR3 region is CASSSQGVGYGYTF. For the CDR3, the DNA is TGTGCCAGCAGTTCACAGGGGGTAGGCTATGGCTACACCTTC.

This clonotype was picked up many times. The chain is built from TRBV15 and TRBJ2-5; D possibly matches TRBD1 or TRBD2 (6 bases each). Germline loops: CDR1 LNHNV, CDR2 YYDKDF (reference sequence). This CDR3 comprises 15 residues. CDR3 protein: CKTAVGRGQWETQYF. The CDR3 bases are TGTAAGACAGCGGTCGGCCGGGGGCAGTGGGAGACCCAGTACTTC.

There are many counts of this clonotype. The chain recombines TRBV28 with TRBJ1-3; D is uncertain. Germline values: CDR1 MDHEN, CDR2 SYDVKM. This CDR3 is built from 14 residues. Trimming stripped 2 bases from V and 2 bases from J, with 7 bases between. DNA of the CDR3: TGTGCCAGCAGTTTACGAAAAGCTGGAAACACCATATATTTT. It yields the protein CASSLRKAGNTIYF.

This clonotype was recorded many times. The rearrangement links TRBV7-2 to TRBJ2-3; 9 bases agree with TRBD2. Germline CDR1 is SGHTA and CDR2 is FQGNSA. With 3 bases clipped from V and 1 base from J, the junction kept 2 bases outside the gene matches. This CDR3 is 15 amino acids long. CDR3 region: CASSFLAGRTDTQYF. CDR3 DNA sequence: TGTGCCAGCAGCTTCCTAGCGGGACGCACAGATACGCAGTATTTT.